This T cell receptor (beta chain) was captured in a study of regulatory T cells in long-lasting Graves disease. Points from the study as a whole: Among samples with persistent disease, TRBV28, TRBJ1-2 and TRBJ2-5 were favored.

V dropped 3 bases and J dropped 3 bases, with 8 bases sitting between them. Per germline, CDR1 SGHTA and CDR2 FQGTGA. CDR3 length: 13 amino acids. This clonotype was seen at least ten times. As yet, its antigen is unknown. Sequencing libraries for TCR beta were prepared with iRepertoire HTBI primers and Arm-PCR of CDR3 regions. TCRdb used MiXCR to reprocess the multiplex PCR reads, holding one entry per CDR3 protein. Here the sample spans about 430,000 distinct CDR3 sequences, 20% to 25% being singletons. The time point is: persistent/refractory GD, antithyroid drugs over 5 years with positive TRAb. PBMCs were the source of the RNA used for TCR sequencing.

The sequence was collected from a female donor with Graves disease. The genes are TRBV7-3 and TRBJ2-5; D possibly corresponds to TRBD2 (5 bases). The specimen comprised peripheral blood mononuclear cells (PBMCs), sampled when the disease was refractory, from a patient treated with antithyroid drugs. In nucleotides, the CDR3 is TGTGCCAGCAGCTTCGGACTTGAAGAGACCCAGTACTTC. Its protein product is CASSFGLEETQYF.